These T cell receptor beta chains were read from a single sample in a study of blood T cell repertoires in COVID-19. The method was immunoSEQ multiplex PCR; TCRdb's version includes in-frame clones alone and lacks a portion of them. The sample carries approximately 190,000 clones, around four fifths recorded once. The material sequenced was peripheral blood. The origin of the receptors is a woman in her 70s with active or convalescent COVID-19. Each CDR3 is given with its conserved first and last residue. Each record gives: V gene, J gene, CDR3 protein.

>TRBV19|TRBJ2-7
CASSPNLGSSYEQYF
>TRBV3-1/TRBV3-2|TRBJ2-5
CASSQGLPGTQYF
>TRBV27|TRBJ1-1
CASSLERDTEAFF
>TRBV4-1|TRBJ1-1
CASSHQGMNTEAFF
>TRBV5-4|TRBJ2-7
CASSPDRQGVYEQYF
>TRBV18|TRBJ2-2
CASRTGRDTGELFF
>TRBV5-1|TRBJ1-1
CASSLGTAMNTEAFF
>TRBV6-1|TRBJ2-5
CASSEPGLAGVQETQYF
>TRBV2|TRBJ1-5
CASRLDSSNQPQHF
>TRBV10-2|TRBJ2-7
CASGLAGGEQYF
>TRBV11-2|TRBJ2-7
CASSPIGRGIYYEQYF
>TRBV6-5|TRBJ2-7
CASTNSGSLAYEQYF
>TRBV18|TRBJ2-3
CASSLPGQSQYF
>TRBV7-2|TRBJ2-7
CASSLGPSGNYEQYF
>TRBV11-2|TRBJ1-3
CASSPQGEVPGNTIYF
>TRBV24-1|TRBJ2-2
CATSVHANTGELFF
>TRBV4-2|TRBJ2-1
CASSQRGATSGYNEQFF
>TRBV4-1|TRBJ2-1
CASSLNERTSGYNEQFF
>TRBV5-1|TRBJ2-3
CASSEPGTDTQYF
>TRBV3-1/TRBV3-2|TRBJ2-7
CASSQVVLAGWGEQYF
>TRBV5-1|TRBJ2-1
CASSWTSSNEQFF
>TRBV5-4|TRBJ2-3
CASSPRTSGRAIDTQYF
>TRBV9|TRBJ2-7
CASSGQGYEQYF
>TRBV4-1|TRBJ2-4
CASSQDAAGAGSKNIQYF
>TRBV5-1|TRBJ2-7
CASSATGGRVGEQYF
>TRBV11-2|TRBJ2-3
CASSPTGGDTDTQYF
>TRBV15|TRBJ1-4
CATSRDPTTNEKLFF
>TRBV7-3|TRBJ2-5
CASSQTGARETQYF
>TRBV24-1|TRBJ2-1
CATSDPRAGRVNEQFF
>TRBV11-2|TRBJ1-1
CASSLEAGRNTEAFF
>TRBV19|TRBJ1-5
CASSNRVANQPQHF
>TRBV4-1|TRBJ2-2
CASSQARDRGNTGELFF
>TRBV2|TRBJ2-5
CASRPAIRETQYF
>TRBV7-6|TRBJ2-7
CASSLAFDRSYEQYF
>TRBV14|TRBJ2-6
CASSPGQGRSGANVLTF
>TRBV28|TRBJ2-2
CASSRGGTSTGELFF
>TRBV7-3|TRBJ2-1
CASSFVPAQGAYNEQFF
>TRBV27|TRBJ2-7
CASSRQTGTSPGEQYF
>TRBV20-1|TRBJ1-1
CSASENTEAFF
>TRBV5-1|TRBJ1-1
CASSRTGKNTEAFF
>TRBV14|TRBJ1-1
CASSHLGTLNTEAFF
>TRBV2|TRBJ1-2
CASRTPQTGRRSGYTF
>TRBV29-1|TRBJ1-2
CSAETGTGEKNTF
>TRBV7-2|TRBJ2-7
CASSLVPGGSYEQYF
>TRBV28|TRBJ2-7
CASSPPPYYEQYF
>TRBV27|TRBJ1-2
CASGTDPAPTTYTF
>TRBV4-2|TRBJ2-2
CASSQGLAEPLRELFF
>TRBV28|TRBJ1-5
CASSPVAVGGNQPQHF
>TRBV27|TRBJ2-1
CASSWAGGAYNEQFF
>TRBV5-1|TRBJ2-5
CASSLGFRAINQETQYF